The 12 T cell receptor beta chains below all came from one sample that was sequenced in a study of shared T cell receptors in the human thymus. Assay used: immunoSEQ multiplex PCR; TCRdb lists only in-frame clones, some missing. The sample consists of around 340,000 clones, 95% of them appearing once. The source material was thymocytes. The source of these receptors is a human donor.

The chain combines TRBV14 with TRBJ2-1; D might be TRBD2 (5 bases). The CDR3 loop spans 15 amino acids. Per the germline V gene, CDR1 is SGHDN and CDR2 is FVKESK. The V end was cut by 4 bases, the J end by 8 bases, with 18 bases between. The CDR3 DNA reads TGTGCCAGCAGCCCGGCAGGAGGCCCGGGGTATGAGCAGTTCTTC. Amino acid sequence: CASSPAGGPGYEQFF.

This clone was detected only a few times. The rearrangement uses TRBV5-4 and TRBJ1-1; D might be TRBD1 (5 bases). Trimming left V 0 bases short and J 5 bases short, with 11 bases between. CDR1 is SGHNT, CDR2 YYREEE, per germline (reference sequence). The CDR3 covers 14 residues. The CDR3 loop is CASSLDRLGTEAFF. The CDR3 nucleotides read TGTGCCAGCAGCTTGGACAGGTTAGGGACTGAAGCTTTCTTT.

The rearrangement uses TRBV27 and TRBJ2-5, with D tentatively TRBD1 or TRBD2 (5 bases each). This CDR3 is 16 amino acids long. Between the trimmed V and J ends, which lost 6 bases and 5 bases, there was a span of 22 bases. Germline V CDR1 and CDR2: MNHEY, SMNVEV (reference sequence). This CDR3 is CASRSWRQGEPETQYF. In DNA form, the CDR3 reads TGTGCCAGCAGATCATGGCGTCAGGGAGAGCCGGAGACCCAGTACTTC.

The rearrangement links TRBV13 to TRBJ2-1; 7 bases match TRBD2. The CDR3 length is 16 residues. In germline, CDR1 is PRHDT, CDR2 FYEKMQ (reference sequence). Trimming removed 5 bases from V and 2 bases from J; junction bases left unmatched: 9. Here the CDR3 reads CASSPMAGETYNEQFF. In DNA, the CDR3 is TGTGCCAGCAGCCCCATGGCGGGAGAAACCTACAATGAGCAGTTCTTC.

This clone was picked up one time. The chain links TRBV11-2 to TRBJ2-1; TRBD2 aligns across 8 bases. Per the germline V gene, CDR1 is SGHAT and CDR2 is FQNNGV. This CDR3 comprises 19 residues. J gave up 7 bases and V 0 bases, and 17 bases lay outside the gene matches. CDR3 DNA: TGTGCCAGCAGCTTAGATCCCGCGGGGGGAGGGCCGAGGAGAAATGAGCAGTTCTTC. Its translation is CASSLDPAGGGPRRNEQFF.

The J gene is TRBJ2-7, the V gene TRBV6-1, with D unresolved. The CDR3 has 10 amino acids. Trimming stripped 7 bases from V and 3 bases from J, with 4 bases between. Germline V gene lookup returns CDR1 MNHNS and CDR2 SASEGT. CDR3 DNA sequence: TGTGCCAGCAAGGACTACGAGCAGTACTTC. Protein sequence: CASKDYEQYF.

On this clone itself: Distinct nucleotide sequences in the sample also encode this CDR3. This sequence joins TRBV9 and TRBJ2-2; D gene ambiguous. CDR1 and CDR2 (germline): SGDLS, YYNGEE. The CDR3 runs to 13 residues. Trimming pared 0 bases from V and 6 bases from J, leaving 6 bases between. The CDR3 reads CASSVVGSGELFF. CDR3 bases: TGTGCCAGCAGCGTAGTCGGGTCCGGGGAGCTGTTTTTT.

The chain employs TRBV9 and TRBJ2-3; the D call may be TRBD1 or TRBD2 (5 bases each). The germline V and J ends were trimmed by 0 bases and 2 bases, with 13 bases remaining between them. Germline values: CDR1 SGDLS, CDR2 YYNGEE. The CDR3 spans 16 residues. In DNA, the CDR3 is TGTGCCAGCAGCGTAGGCTACGGGACCTTCACAGATACGCAGTATTTT. Translation gives CASSVGYGTFTDTQYF.

Comment on this clone: One end of the junction does not line up with germline, which may come from a read error. V is TRBV28 and J is TRBJ2-2; D remains ambiguous. Per germline, CDR1 MDHEN and CDR2 SYDVKM. The CDR3 sequence is 14 residues long. The CDR3 DNA reads TGTGCCAGCAGTTCCCATCCCGGAACCGAGGAGCTGTTTTTT. This encodes CASSSHPGTEELFF.

The J gene is TRBJ2-3, the V gene TRBV29-1; TRBD1 might be the D (6 bases). V lost 0 bases, J lost 2 bases, and 9 bases lay in between. Per the germline V gene, CDR1 is SQVTM and CDR2 is ANQGSEA. This CDR3 comprises 14 residues. The CDR3 is CSVEDRQATDTQYF. The CDR3, as DNA: TGCAGCGTTGAAGATCGACAGGCCACAGATACGCAGTATTTT.

V and J are TRBV6-4 and TRBJ2-3; perhaps TRBD2 as D (6 bases). V was shortened by 2 bases and J by 5 bases, with 17 bases between the two germline ends. This CDR3 contains 16 residues. The germline V gene encodes CDR1 MRHNA and CDR2 SNTAGT. CDR3: CASSDRRDPGGDTQYF. The CDR3 DNA reads as TGTGCCAGCAGTGACCGCCGGGACCCCGGGGGAGATACGCAGTATTTT.

The chain combines TRBV29-1 with TRBJ2-7; D is undetermined. Per the germline V gene, CDR1 is SQVTM and CDR2 is ANQGSEA. V was trimmed by 7 bases and J by 3 bases, leaving 13 bases between them. The CDR3 extends over 12 amino acids. CDR3 sequence (DNA): TGCAGCGGGTCTGGACCCGTCTACGAGCAGTACTTC. This sequence encodes CSGSGPVYEQYF.